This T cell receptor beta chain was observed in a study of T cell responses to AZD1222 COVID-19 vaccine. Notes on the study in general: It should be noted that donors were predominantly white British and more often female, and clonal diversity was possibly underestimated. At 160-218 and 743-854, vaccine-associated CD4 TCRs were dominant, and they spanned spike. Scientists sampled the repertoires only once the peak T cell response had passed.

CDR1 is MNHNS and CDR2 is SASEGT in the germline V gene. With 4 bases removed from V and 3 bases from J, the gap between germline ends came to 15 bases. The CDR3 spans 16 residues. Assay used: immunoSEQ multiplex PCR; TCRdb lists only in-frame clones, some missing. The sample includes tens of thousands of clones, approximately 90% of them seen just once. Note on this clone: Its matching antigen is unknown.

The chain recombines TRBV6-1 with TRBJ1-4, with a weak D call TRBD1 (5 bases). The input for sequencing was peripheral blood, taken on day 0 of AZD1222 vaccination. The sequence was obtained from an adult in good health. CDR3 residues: CASSGGPHGPNEKLFF. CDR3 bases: TGTGCCAGCAGTGGGGGACCCCATGGGCCTAATGAAAAACTGTTTTTT.